This TCR beta chain emerged from a study of blood T cell repertoires in COVID-19. TCRdb's table, derived via immunoSEQ multiplex PCR, lists solely in-frame clones and lacks some. The sample holds approximately 150,000 clones, roughly 84% seen once. This clone has only a few counts. Trimming stripped 5 bases from V and 8 bases from J, with 7 bases between. Germline CDR1 is KGHSH and CDR2 is LQKENI. There are 11 residues in the CDR3. The chain has TRBV18 and TRBJ1-3; D gene uncertain. The receptor comes from a human donor with acute or convalescent COVID-19. The donor label of this sample is uncertain. The specimen sequenced was peripheral blood. CDR3 nucleotide sequence: TGTGCCAGCTCAGCCCAGGACACCATATATTTT. It codes for CASSAQDTIYF.